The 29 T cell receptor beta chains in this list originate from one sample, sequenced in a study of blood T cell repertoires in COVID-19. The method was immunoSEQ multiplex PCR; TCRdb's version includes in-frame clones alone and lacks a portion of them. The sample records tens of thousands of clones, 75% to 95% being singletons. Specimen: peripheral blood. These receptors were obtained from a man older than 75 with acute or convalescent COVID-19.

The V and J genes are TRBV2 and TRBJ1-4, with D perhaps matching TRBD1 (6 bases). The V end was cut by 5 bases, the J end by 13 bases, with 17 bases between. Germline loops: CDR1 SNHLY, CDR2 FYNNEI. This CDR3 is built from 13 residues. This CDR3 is CASSPGQGLGLFF. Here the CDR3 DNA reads TGTGCCAGCAGTCCGGGACAAGGGCTAGGACTGTTTTTT.

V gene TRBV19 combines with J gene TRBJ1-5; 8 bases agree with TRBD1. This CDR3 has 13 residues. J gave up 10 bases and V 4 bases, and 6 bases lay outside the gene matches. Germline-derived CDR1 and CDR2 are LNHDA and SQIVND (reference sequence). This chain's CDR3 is CASSTGQGSPQHF. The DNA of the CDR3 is TGTGCCAGTAGTACCGGACAGGGCTCCCCCCAGCATTTT.

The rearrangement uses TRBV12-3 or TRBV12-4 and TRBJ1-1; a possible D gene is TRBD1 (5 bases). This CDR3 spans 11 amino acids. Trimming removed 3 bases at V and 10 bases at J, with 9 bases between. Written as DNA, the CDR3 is TGTGCCAGCAGTTTGAGGCAGGGAGCTTTCTTT. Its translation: CASSLRQGAFF.

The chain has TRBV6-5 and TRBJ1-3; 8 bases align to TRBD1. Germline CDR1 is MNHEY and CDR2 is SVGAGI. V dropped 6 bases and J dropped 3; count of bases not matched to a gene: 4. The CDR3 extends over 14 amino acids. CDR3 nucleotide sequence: TGTGCCAGCAGGGCAGGGGGCGATGGAAACACCATATATTTT. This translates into CASRAGGDGNTIYF.

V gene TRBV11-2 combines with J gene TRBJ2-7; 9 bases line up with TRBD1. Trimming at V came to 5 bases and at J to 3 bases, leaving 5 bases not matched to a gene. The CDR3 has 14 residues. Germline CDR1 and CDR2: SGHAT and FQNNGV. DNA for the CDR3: TGTGCCAGCAGCCCAGGGACAGGGAGCTACGAGCAGTACTTC. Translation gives CASSPGTGSYEQYF. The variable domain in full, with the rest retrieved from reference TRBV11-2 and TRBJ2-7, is EAGVAQSPRYKIIEKRQSVAFWCNPISGHATLYWYQQILGQGPKLLIQFQNNGVVDDSQLPKDRFSAERLKGVDSTLKIQPAKLEDSAVYLCASSPGTGSYEQYFGPGTRLTVT.

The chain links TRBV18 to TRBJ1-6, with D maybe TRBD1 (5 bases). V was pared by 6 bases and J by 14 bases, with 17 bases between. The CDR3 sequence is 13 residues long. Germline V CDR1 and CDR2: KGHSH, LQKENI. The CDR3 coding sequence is TGTGCCAGCTCCCCGGGAGCTTCGGACACCCTCCACTTT. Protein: CASSPGASDTLHF.

The CDR3 spells CASSTGIYEQYF. DNA for the CDR3: TGTGCCAGCAGCACAGGGATCTACGAGCAGTACTTC. The V call is TRBV7-3, the J call TRBJ2-7; the D gene is possibly TRBD1 (6 bases). The ends were cut back, 5 bases at V and 3 bases at J, with 8 bases in the middle. This CDR3 is 12 amino acids long. Germline lookup yields CDR1 SGHTA and CDR2 FQGTGA. The full variable domain, in which reference TRBV7-3 and TRBJ2-7 provide the parts outside the CDR3, is GAGVSQTPSNKVTEKGKYVELRCDPISGHTALYWYRQSLGQGPEFLIYFQGTGAADDSGLPNDRFFAVRPEGSVSTLKIQRTERGDSAVYLCASSTGIYEQYFGPGTRLTVT.

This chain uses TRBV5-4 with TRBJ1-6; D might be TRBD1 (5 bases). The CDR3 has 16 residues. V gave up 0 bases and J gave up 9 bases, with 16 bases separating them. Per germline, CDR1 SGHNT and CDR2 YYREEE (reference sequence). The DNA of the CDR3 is TGTGCCAGCAGCTTGGAAGGGGCTCGCGGGGCTTCACCCCTCCACTTT. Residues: CASSLEGARGASPLHF.

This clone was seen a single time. The CDR3 coding sequence is TGTGCCAGCAGTCGCGGGGGACGTGGGGGAGGGGGATCACCCCTCCACTTT. Translation: CASSRGGRGGGGSPLHF. This chain links TRBV27 with TRBJ1-6; a weak D match, TRBD1 (6 bases). CDR1 is MNHEY and CDR2 is SMNVEV in the germline V gene (reference sequence). Trimming shortened V by 5 bases and J by 10 bases, and 24 bases separated the two germline ends. CDR3 size: 17 residues.

The CDR3 nucleotides are TGTGCCAGCAGTGTTCTCGGGGGAGCGGATACGCAGTATTTT. This gives the protein CASSVLGGADTQYF. The rearrangement joins TRBV2 to TRBJ2-3; D may be TRBD2 (6 bases). The ends were cut back, 4 bases at V and 6 bases at J, with 14 bases in the middle. Germline V CDR1 and CDR2: SNHLY, FYNNEI. The CDR3 contains 14 residues.

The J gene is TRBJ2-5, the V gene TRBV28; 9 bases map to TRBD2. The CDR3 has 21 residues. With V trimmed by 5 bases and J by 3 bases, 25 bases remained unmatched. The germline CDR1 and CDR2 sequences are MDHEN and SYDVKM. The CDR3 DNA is TGTGCCAGCAGTCCTACCTTTTCCGGGACACTACATCGACTAGCGGAAGAGACCCAGTACTTC. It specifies CASSPTFSGTLHRLAEETQYF.

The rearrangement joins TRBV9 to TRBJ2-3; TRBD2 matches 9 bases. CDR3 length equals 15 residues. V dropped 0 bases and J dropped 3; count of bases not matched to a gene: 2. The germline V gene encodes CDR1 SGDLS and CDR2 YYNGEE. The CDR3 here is CASSVGSGGTDTQYF. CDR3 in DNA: TGTGCCAGCAGCGTAGGAAGCGGGGGGACAGATACGCAGTATTTT.

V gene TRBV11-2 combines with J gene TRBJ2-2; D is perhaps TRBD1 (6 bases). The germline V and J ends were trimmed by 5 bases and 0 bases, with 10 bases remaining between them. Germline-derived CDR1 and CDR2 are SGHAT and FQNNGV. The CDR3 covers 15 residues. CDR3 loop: CASSQGGANTGELFF. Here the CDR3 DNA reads TGTGCCAGCAGCCAAGGGGGTGCGAACACCGGGGAGCTGTTTTTT.

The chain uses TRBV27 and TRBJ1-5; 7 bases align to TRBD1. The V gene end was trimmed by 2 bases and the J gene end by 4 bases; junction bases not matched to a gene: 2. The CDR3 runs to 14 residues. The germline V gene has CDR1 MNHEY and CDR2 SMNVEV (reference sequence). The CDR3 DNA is TGTGCCAGCAGTTTAGGGACAGCTAATCAGCCCCAGCATTTT. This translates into CASSLGTANQPQHF.

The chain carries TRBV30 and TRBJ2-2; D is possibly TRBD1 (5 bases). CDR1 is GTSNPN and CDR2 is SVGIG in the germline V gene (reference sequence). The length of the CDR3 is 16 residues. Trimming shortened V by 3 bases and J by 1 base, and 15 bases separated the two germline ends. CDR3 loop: CAWRGRQGRNTGELFF. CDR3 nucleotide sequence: TGTGCCTGGAGAGGGCGGCAGGGTCGGAACACCGGGGAGCTGTTTTTT.

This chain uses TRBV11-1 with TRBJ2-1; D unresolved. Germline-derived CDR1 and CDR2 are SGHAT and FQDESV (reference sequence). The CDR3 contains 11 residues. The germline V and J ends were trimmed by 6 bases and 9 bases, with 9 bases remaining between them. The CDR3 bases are TGTGCCAGCAGTCCTCTAGGTGAGCAGTTCTTC. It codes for CASSPLGEQFF.

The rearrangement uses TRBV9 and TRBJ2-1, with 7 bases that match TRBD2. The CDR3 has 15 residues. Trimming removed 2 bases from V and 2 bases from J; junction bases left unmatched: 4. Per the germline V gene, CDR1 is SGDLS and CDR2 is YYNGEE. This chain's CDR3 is CASSVNGGTYNEQFF. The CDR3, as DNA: TGTGCCAGCAGCGTTAACGGGGGGACCTACAATGAGCAGTTCTTC.

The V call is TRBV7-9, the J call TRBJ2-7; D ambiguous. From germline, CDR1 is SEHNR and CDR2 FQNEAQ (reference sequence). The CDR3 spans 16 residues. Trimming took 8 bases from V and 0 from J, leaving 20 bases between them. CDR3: CASRPPSGQGSYEQYF. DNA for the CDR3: TGTGCCAGCCGACCTCCGTCGGGTCAAGGCTCCTACGAGCAGTACTTC.

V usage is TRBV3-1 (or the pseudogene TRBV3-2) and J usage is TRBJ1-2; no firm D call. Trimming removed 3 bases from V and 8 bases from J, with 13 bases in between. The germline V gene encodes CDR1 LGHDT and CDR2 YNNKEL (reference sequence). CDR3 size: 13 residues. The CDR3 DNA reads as TGTGCCAGCAGCCACCCGGTCGATCTGGGCTACACCTTC. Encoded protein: CASSHPVDLGYTF.

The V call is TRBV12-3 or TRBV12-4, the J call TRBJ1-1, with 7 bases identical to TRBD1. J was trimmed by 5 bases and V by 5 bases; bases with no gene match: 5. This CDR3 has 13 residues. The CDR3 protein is CASSQTGRTEAFF. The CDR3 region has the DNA TGTGCCAGCAGTCAGACAGGGAGGACTGAAGCTTTCTTT.

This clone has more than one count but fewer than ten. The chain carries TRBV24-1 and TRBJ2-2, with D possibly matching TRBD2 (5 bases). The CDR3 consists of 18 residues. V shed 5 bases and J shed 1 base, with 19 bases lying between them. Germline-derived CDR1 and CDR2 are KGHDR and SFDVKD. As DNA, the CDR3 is TGTGCCACCAGTGTCTTGGGCCCGAGGGTTGGGAACACCGGGGAGCTGTTTTTT. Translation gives CATSVLGPRVGNTGELFF.

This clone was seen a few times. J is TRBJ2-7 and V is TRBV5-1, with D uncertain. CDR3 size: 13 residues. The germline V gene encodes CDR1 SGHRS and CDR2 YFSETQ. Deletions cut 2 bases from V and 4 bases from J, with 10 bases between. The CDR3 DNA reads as TGCGCCAGCAGCTTCCAGGTCGCATACGAGCAGTACTTC. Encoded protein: CASSFQVAYEQYF.

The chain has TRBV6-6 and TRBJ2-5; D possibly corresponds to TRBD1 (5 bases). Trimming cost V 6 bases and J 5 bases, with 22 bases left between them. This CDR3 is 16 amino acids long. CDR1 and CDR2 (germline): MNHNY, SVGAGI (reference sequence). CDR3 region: CASSYGNQGFEETQYF. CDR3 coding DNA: TGTGCCAGCAGCTACGGAAACCAGGGTTTCGAGGAGACCCAGTACTTC.

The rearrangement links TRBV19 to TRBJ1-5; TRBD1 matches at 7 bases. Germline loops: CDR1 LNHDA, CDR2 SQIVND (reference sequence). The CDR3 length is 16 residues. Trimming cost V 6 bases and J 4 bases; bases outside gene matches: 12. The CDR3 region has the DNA TGTGCCAGTAGCCCCCGAGGGGGCGCGGAAAATCAGCCCCAGCATTTT. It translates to CASSPRGGAENQPQHF.

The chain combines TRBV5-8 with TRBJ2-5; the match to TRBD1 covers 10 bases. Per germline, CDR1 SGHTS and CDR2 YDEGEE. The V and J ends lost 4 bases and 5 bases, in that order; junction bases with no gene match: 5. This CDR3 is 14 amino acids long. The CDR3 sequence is CASSVDRGMETQYF. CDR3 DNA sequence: TGTGCCAGCAGCGTGGACAGGGGGATGGAGACCCAGTACTTC.

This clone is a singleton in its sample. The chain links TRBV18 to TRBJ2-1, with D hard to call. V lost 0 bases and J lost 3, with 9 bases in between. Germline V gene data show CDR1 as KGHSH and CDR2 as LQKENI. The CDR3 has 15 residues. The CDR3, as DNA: TGTGCCAGCTCACCACCGAGTACAGACTACAATGAGCAGTTCTTC. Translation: CASSPPSTDYNEQFF.

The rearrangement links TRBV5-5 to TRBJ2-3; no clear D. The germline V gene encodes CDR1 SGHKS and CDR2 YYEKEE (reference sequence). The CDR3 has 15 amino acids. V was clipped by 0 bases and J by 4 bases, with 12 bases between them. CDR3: CASSLDPTPADTQYF. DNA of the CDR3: TGTGCCAGCAGCTTGGACCCGACACCGGCAGATACGCAGTATTTT.

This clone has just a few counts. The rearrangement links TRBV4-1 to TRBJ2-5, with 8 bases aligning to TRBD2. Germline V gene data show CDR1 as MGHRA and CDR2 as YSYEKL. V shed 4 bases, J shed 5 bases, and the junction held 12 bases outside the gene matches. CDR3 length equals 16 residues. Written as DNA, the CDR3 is TGCGCCAGCAGCCCGGGAATAGCGGGGAGTGGGGAGACCCAGTACTTC. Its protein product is CASSPGIAGSGETQYF.

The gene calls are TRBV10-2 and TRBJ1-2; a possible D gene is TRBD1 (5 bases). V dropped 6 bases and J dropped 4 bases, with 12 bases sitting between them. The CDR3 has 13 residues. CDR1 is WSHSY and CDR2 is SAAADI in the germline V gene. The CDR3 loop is CASRAGDFYGYTF. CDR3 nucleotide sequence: TGCGCCAGCAGGGCGGGGGACTTCTATGGCTACACCTTC.